This T cell receptor beta chain was observed in a study of shared clonotypes between healthy human individuals. Losses at the gene ends were 5 bases for V and 3 bases for J; bases not matched to a gene: 4. In germline, CDR1 is SGHVS, CDR2 FQNEAQ. The CDR3 runs to 14 residues. This table comes from immunoSEQ multiplex PCR, and its TCRdb copy is limited to in-frame clones, with some not included. The sample includes 2 million to 2.5 million clones, just over 90% of them seen just once. The TCR was taken from a man aged 18 to 30 in good health. Some clones in this sample may be carry-over from other donors' samples. The chain has TRBV7-8 and TRBJ2-7; the match to TRBD1 covers 10 bases. Sequencing input: naive CD4+ T cells from PBMCs. Subset given: CD45RA+ positively selected. The CDR3: CASSQRTGGYEQYF. In nucleotides, the CDR3 is TGTGCCAGCAGCCAAAGGACAGGGGGCTACGAGCAGTACTTC.